One and the same sample provided the 5 T cell receptor beta chains below, sequenced in a study of cytomegalovirus exposure and HLA in healthy donors. The PCR had 60 Vbeta and 13 Jbeta primers. This table comes from immunoSEQ multiplex PCR, and its TCRdb copy is limited to in-frame clones, with some not included. The table lists about 160,000 clones, approximately 78% of them singletons. Sequenced: PBMCs. These receptors originate from a girl aged 2-10 years in good health and CMV-seropositive.

The V call is TRBV6-1, the J call TRBJ2-7; TRBD1 agrees at 9 bases. CDR1 is MNHNS, CDR2 SASEGT, per germline. With 1 base clipped from V and 3 bases from J, the junction kept 4 bases outside the gene matches. The CDR3 has 15 residues. The CDR3 DNA is TGTGCCAGCAGTGAAGGCGGGACAGGGCTCTACGAGCAGTACTTC. It specifies CASSEGGTGLYEQYF.

The chain uses TRBV4-2 and TRBJ2-3; 9 nucleotides match TRBD1. CDR3 length: 14 residues. The germline V gene has CDR1 LGHNA and CDR2 YNFKEQ. Trimming cost V 6 bases and J 1 base; bases outside gene matches: 2. The CDR3 sequence: CASRTGGGTDTQYF. The CDR3 coding sequence is TGTGCCAGCAGGACAGGGGGGGGCACAGATACGCAGTATTTT.

V and J are TRBV19 and TRBJ1-5; 8 bases are shared with TRBD1. The V gene's germline CDR1 is LNHDA and CDR2 SQIVND (reference sequence). This CDR3 comprises 20 residues. Unmatched junction bases numbered 20, after V lost 3 bases and J lost 4 bases. The CDR3 here is CASSIYTGTGRRVRNQPQHF. The CDR3 DNA sequence: TGTGCCAGTAGTATTTACACCGGGACAGGTCGACGCGTCCGAAATCAGCCCCAGCATTTT.

This chain connects TRBV15 to TRBJ2-5; TRBD2 aligns across 7 bases. Germline values: CDR1 LNHNV, CDR2 YYDKDF (reference sequence). The ends lost 8 bases at V and 2 bases at J; junction bases unmatched: 11. The CDR3 consists of 15 residues. CDR3 amino acids: CATRHASGGQETQYF. The DNA of the CDR3 is TGTGCCACCCGACACGCTAGCGGAGGGCAAGAGACCCAGTACTTC.

The chain joins TRBV4-1 to TRBJ2-1; 7 bases fit TRBD2. Per the germline V gene, CDR1 is MGHRA and CDR2 is YSYEKL. V shed 3 bases and J 8 bases; nucleotides not matched to a gene: 7. This CDR3 is built from 14 residues. In DNA, the CDR3 is TGCGCCAGCAGCCACATCGGGACTATCGATGAGCAGTTCTTC. Protein: CASSHIGTIDEQFF.